This T cell receptor beta chain originates from a study of regulatory T cells in long-lasting Graves disease. On the study more broadly: Duration of antithyroid drug therapy among newly diagnosed Graves' patients was under 3 months.

iRepertoire HTBI primers and Arm-PCR of CDR3 regions built TCR beta libraries. TCRdb independently ran MiXCR on the multiplex PCR reads; one entry per CDR3 protein. This repertoire shows over 350,000 distinct CDR3 sequences, around 15% found once; its top ten account for approximately 17%. The CDR3 is 20 amino acids. Germline loops: CDR1 SGHKS, CDR2 YYEKEE (reference sequence). With 4 bases removed from V and 1 base from J, the gap between germline ends came to 27 bases. Time point given: newly diagnosed GD, antithyroid drugs for less than 3 months. Researchers made the TCR library from RNA that was extracted from PBMCs. The sample holds a few counts of this clonotype. Its antigen is still unknown. Findings of the study overall: Persistent disease preferred TRBV28, TRBJ1-2 and TRBJ2-5; new disease, TRBV20-1 and TRBJ2-1.

The same data also contributed to another study, on T cells in Graves' hyperthyroidism and ophthalmopathy.

This chain connects TRBV5-5 to TRBJ2-1; maybe TRBD1 (6 bases). Sequencing used peripheral blood mononuclear cells (PBMCs), obtained at new diagnosis, from a patient treated with antithyroid drugs. The receptor comes from a woman in her forties or fifties with Graves disease. CDR3 nucleotides: TGTGCCAGCAGCGAAAGCCCGACAGGCCGCGCTTACTCATCCTACAATGAGCAGTTCTTC. This translates into CASSESPTGRAYSSYNEQFF. Using reference TRBV5-5 and TRBJ2-1 for the parts outside the CDR3, the full variable domain is DAGVTQSPTHLIKTRGQQVTLRCSPISGHKSVSWYQQVLGQGPQFIFQYYEKEERGRGNFPDRFSARQFPNYSSELNVNALLLGDSALYLCASSESPTGRAYSSYNEQFFGPGTRLTVL.